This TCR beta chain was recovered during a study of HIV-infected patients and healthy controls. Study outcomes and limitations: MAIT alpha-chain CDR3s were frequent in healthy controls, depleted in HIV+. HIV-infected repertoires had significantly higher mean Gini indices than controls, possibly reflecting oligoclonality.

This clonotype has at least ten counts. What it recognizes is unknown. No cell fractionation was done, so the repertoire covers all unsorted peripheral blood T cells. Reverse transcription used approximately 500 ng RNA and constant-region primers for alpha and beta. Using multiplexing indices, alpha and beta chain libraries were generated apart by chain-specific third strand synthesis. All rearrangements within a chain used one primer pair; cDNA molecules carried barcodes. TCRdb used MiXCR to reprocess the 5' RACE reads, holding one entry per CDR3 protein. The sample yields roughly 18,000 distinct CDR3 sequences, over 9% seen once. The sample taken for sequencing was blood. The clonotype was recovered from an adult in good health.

CDR3 amino acids: CAWSRQVLVREQYF. The CDR3 region has the DNA TGTGCCTGGAGTCGACAGGTCCTGGTCCGCGAGCAGTACTTC. This sequence joins TRBV30 and TRBJ2-7, with D perhaps matching TRBD1 (6 bases). Trimming took off 2 bases at V and 6 bases at J, with 17 bases between the two ends. The CDR3 is made up of 14 amino acids. CDR1 GTSNPN and CDR2 SVGIG come from the germline V gene (reference sequence). Complete variable domain (other parts from reference TRBV30 and TRBJ2-7): SQTIHQWPATLVQPVGSPLSLECTVEGTSNPNLYWYRQAAGRGLQLLFYSVGIGQISSEVPQNLSASRPQDRQFILSSKKLLLSDSGFYLCAWSRQVLVREQYFGPGTRLTVT.